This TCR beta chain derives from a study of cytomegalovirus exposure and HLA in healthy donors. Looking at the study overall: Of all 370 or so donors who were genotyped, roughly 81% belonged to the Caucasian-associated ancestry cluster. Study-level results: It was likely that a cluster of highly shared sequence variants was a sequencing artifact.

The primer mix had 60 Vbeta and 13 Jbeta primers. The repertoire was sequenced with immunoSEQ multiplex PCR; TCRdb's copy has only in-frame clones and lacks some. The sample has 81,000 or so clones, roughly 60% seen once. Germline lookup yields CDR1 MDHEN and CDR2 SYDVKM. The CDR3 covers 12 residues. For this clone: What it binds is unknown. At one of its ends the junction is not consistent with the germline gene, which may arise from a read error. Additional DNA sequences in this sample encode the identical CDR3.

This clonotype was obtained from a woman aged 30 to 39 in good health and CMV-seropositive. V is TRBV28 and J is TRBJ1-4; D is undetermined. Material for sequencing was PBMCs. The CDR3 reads CASSSPDEKLFF. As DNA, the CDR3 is TGTGCCAGCAGTTCTCCCGATGAAAAACTGTTTTTC. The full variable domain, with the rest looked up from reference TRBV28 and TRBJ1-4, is DVKVTQSSRYLVKRTGEKVFLECVQDMDHENMFWYRQDPGLGLRLIYFSYDVKMKEKGDIPEGYSVSREKKERFSLILESASTNQTSMYLCASSSPDEKLFFGSGTQLSVL.